The rows below give T cell receptor beta chains drawn from one sample of a study of neurological immune-mediated disorders. Each CDR3 protein is one row after TCRdb ran MiXCR on the 5' RACE reads. The sample records some 37,000 distinct CDR3 sequences, roughly 5% being singletons. Sequencing input: CD4+ T cells from blood. The source of these receptors is a man aged 18 to 35 in good health. CDR3s include the opening cysteine and the closing phenylalanine or tryptophan. A D gene is named only where the DNA matches it firmly. Only some rows state a clone size, as once, few, many or a class for expanded clones.

len,j_gene,v_gene,d_gene,abundance,CDR3nt,CDR3aa
15,TRBJ1-1,TRBV20-1,NA,many,TGCAGTGCTAGAGGGCAGGGTAGTTTGAACACTGAAGCTTTCTTT,CSARGQGSLNTEAFF
13,TRBJ1-5,TRBV6-2/TRBV6-3,NA,many,TGTGCCAGCAGTTACTCCCGGGACCAGCCCCAGCATTTT,CASSYSRDQPQHF
13,TRBJ1-2,TRBV28,NA,NA,TGTGCCAGCCCCTCCCCGGGCCCCGATGGCTACACCTTC,CASPSPGPDGYTF
19,TRBJ1-6,TRBV6-5,NA,many,TGTGCCAGCAGTTCCCTAGGTCTGAGTTCTAGCTCCTATAATTCACCCCTCCACTTT,CASSSLGLSSSSYNSPLHF
14,TRBJ2-7,TRBV11-2,NA,many,TGTGCCAGCAGCTTACAGGCTTCCTCCTACGAGCAGTACTTC,CASSLQASSYEQYF
14,TRBJ2-7,TRBV9,NA,medium-sized,TGTGCCAGCAGCGCGAGGGATCGGGGCCCCGAGCAGTACTTC,CASSARDRGPEQYF
13,TRBJ1-2,TRBV24-1,NA,many,TGTGCCACCAGTGATTTTTCGGGGTATGGCTACACCTTC,CATSDFSGYGYTF
14,TRBJ1-1,TRBV7-2,TRBD1,many,TGTGCCAGCAGCTTAGGGCCAGGGGGTACTGAAGCTTTCTTT,CASSLGPGGTEAFF
15,TRBJ2-1,TRBV5-1,NA,many,TGCGCCAGCAGCTTGGGACAGATCTCCTACAATGAGCAGTTCTTC,CASSLGQISYNEQFF
14,TRBJ1-4,TRBV7-6,NA,few,TGTGCCAGCAGCTTAGATCCGAAGAGTGAAAAACTGTTTTTT,CASSLDPKSEKLFF
13,TRBJ2-1,TRBV12-3/TRBV12-4,TRBD1,many,TGTGCCAGCAGTTTAGTCACAGGGGTTGAGCAGTTCTTC,CASSLVTGVEQFF
13,TRBJ2-1,TRBV29-1,TRBD2,many,TGCAGCGTTGCCGGGACTAGCGGAATTGAGCAGTTCTTC,CSVAGTSGIEQFF
13,TRBJ1-2,TRBV6-6,NA,many,TGTGCCAGCAGGGACATACTTAACTATGGCTACACCTTC,CASRDILNYGYTF
12,TRBJ1-3,TRBV7-6,NA,many,TGTGCCAGCAGCTTAACAGGGATCACCATATATTTT,CASSLTGITIYF
13,TRBJ2-5,TRBV24-1,NA,many,TGTGCCACCAGCTCGGACAGCCGAAAGACCCAGTACTTC,CATSSDSRKTQYF
14,TRBJ2-7,TRBV10-3,TRBD2,many,TGTGCCATCAATGGCGGGGGGAGCTCCTACGAGCAGTACTTC,CAINGGGSSYEQYF
15,TRBJ2-1,TRBV20-1,NA,many,TGCAGTGCTAGACTGGGCTTCAGGTCCTACAATGAGCAGTTCTTC,CSARLGFRSYNEQFF
13,TRBJ2-7,TRBV12-3/TRBV12-4,TRBD1,many,TGTGCCAGCAGTGGGACAGGCGCCTACGAGCAGTACTTC,CASSGTGAYEQYF
15,TRBJ2-5,TRBV7-2,TRBD2,many,TGTGCCAGCAGCTCTAGCGGGGGAGACCAAGAGACCCAGTACTTC,CASSSSGGDQETQYF
15,TRBJ1-1,TRBV5-1,TRBD1,many,TGCGCCAGCAGCGGCAGGACAGGGATGAACACTGAAGCTTTCTTT,CASSGRTGMNTEAFF
15,TRBJ2-5,TRBV29-1,NA,many,TGCAGCGTTGTGGTTGTTCAGGGAGCGTGGGAGACCCAGTACTTC,CSVVVVQGAWETQYF
11,TRBJ2-1,TRBV12-3/TRBV12-4,NA,many,TGTGCCAGCAGTTTCAGAGCCGAGCAGTTCTTC,CASSFRAEQFF
17,TRBJ2-1,TRBV14,NA,many,TGTGCCAGCAGCCAAGATGGGGTGGGGAGCTCCTACAATGAGCAGTTCTTC,CASSQDGVGSSYNEQFF
14,TRBJ1-3,TRBV6-5,TRBD1,many,TGTGCCAGCAGTCATGGACAGGGGAGAAACACCATATATTTT,CASSHGQGRNTIYF
13,TRBJ1-2,TRBV9,NA,NA,TGTGCCAGCAGCGGCCAGTCGTACTATGGCTACACCTTC,CASSGQSYYGYTF
12,TRBJ2-5,TRBV5-8,NA,few,TGTGCCAGCAGCGGACCCTGGGGGACCCAGTACTTC,CASSGPWGTQYF
15,TRBJ1-6,TRBV27,NA,many,TGTGCCAGCAAGCCGGCCCGCTCCTATAATTCACCCCTCCACTTT,CASKPARSYNSPLHF
23,TRBJ1-1,TRBV13,NA,many,TGTGCCAGCAGCTCTTATTGGGGGTTGGGGGGCAGGGGTCCCCCGAAATTGAACACTGAAGCTTTCTTT,CASSSYWGLGGRGPPKLNTEAFF
14,TRBJ2-7,TRBV6-5,TRBD1,many,TGTGCCAGCAGCCGGACAGGTTCCTCCTACGAGCAGTACTTC,CASSRTGSSYEQYF
16,TRBJ2-5,TRBV30,TRBD2,many,TGTGCCTGGAGGGGACTAGCTGGCATGTCTCGGGAGACCCAGTACTTC,CAWRGLAGMSRETQYF
15,TRBJ2-6,TRBV6-5,NA,many,TGTGCCAGCAGCAACCACGGACCTGGGGCCAACGTCCTGACTTTC,CASSNHGPGANVLTF
15,TRBJ1-6,TRBV6-1,TRBD1,many,TGTGCCAGCAGTGAAGCTCTGGGACAGGGATTTCCCCTCCACTTT,CASSEALGQGFPLHF
13,TRBJ2-4,TRBV20-1,NA,many,TGCAGTGCTGGGGGACAGCTAGCGCACATTCAGTACTTC,CSAGGQLAHIQYF